This is a list of T cell receptor beta chains from one sample in a study of blood T cell repertoires in COVID-19. Here immunoSEQ multiplex PCR was the method, and the copy in TCRdb shows in-frame clones only, minus some. Among fewer than 200,000 clones listed, 76% were seen once. The specimen was peripheral blood. The source of these receptors is a woman in her forties or fifties with active or convalescent COVID-19. Both conserved end residues are part of each CDR3. D genes are given only for firm matches. Expanded clones are given a class, and other clones once, few, many or no size at all.

V	D	J	size	DNA	CDR3
TRBV3-1/TRBV3-2	TRBD2	TRBJ2-3	NA	TGTGCCAGCAGCCAAGCGGGGGGAGGTACAGATACGCAGTATTTT	CASSQAGGGTDTQYF
TRBV5-1	NA	TRBJ2-5	few	TGCGCCAGCAGCTGGGAGAACAGGGTCCAAGAGACCCAGTACTTC	CASSWENRVQETQYF
TRBV6-2/TRBV6-3	NA	TRBJ1-1	NA	TGTGCCAGCAGTTACTCCTACACTGAAGCTTTCTTT	CASSYSYTEAFF
TRBV5-1	TRBD1	TRBJ2-2	NA	TGCGCCAGCAGCTTGGGGGACAGGGAGTACGCCGGGGAGCTGTTTTTT	CASSLGDREYAGELFF
TRBV30	NA	TRBJ1-2	few	TGTGCCTGGAGTAGGGGGGGCGGCTACACCTTC	CAWSRGGGYTF
TRBV28	TRBD1	TRBJ1-6	NA	TGTGCCAGCACCTCCCGGGACAGGGTTAACTCACCCCTCCACTTT	CASTSRDRVNSPLHF
TRBV3-1/TRBV3-2	NA	TRBJ1-4	NA	TGTGCCAGCAGCCCCACAACAGCTAATGAAAAACTGTTTTTT	CASSPTTANEKLFF
TRBV7-2	TRBD1	TRBJ2-5	NA	TGTGCCAGCAGCTCCAACAGGGGGAGAAGGGAGACCCAGTACTTC	CASSSNRGRRETQYF
TRBV28	TRBD2	TRBJ2-3	NA	TGTGCCAGCAGAGGCGGGGGGGGGCGCGATACGCAGTATTTT	CASRGGGGRDTQYF
TRBV7-3	TRBD2	TRBJ2-3	NA	TGTGCCAGCAGCTTAACGGGGCTTCTAGCGGGGGGCACAGATACGCAGTATTTT	CASSLTGLLAGGTDTQYF
TRBV30	TRBD1	TRBJ1-2	NA	TGTGCCTGGAGTGTACAGGGGGCGGGCGGCTACACCTTC	CAWSVQGAGGYTF
TRBV18	NA	TRBJ2-5	NA	TGTGCCAGCTCACCAGACTGGAAGACCCAGTACTTC	CASSPDWKTQYF
TRBV3-1/TRBV3-2	NA	TRBJ2-2	NA	TGTGCCAGCAGCCAGCAGGGTCCGGGCGCCGGGGAGCTGTTTTTT	CASSQQGPGAGELFF
TRBV7-3	TRBD2	TRBJ2-5	NA	TGTGCCAGCAGCTTACGCCCCCCGGGACTAGAAGAGACCCAGTACTTC	CASSLRPPGLEETQYF
TRBV5-5	TRBD2	TRBJ2-2	NA	TGTGCCAGCAGCTGGACTAGCGGGAGCCCCCGGGAGCTGTTTTTT	CASSWTSGSPRELFF
TRBV11-3	NA	TRBJ2-2	NA	TGTGCCAGCACCGATGGACTGCGAAGAGGGACCGGGGAGCTGTTTTTT	CASTDGLRRGTGELFF
TRBV9	TRBD1	TRBJ1-6	NA	TGTGCCAGCAGCGTGAGGGACAGGGCCAATTCACCCCTCCACTTT	CASSVRDRANSPLHF
TRBV27	TRBD2	TRBJ2-1	NA	TGTGCCAGCAGTTTTGGCGGGAGGGCCTACAATGAGCAGTTCTTC	CASSFGGRAYNEQFF
TRBV15	TRBD1	TRBJ2-7	NA	TGTGCCACCAGCAGAGCTCCGGGACAGGGGGTCGAGCAGTACTTC	CATSRAPGQGVEQYF
TRBV5-1	NA	TRBJ1-3	few	TGCGCCAGCAGCTTGGCCGGTGACTCTGGAAACACCATATATTTT	CASSLAGDSGNTIYF
TRBV9	TRBD2	TRBJ2-1	NA	TGTGCCAGCAGCGTTCAGGGACTAGCGGGAGCCCGTGAGCAGTTCTTC	CASSVQGLAGAREQFF
TRBV12-3/TRBV12-4	NA	TRBJ1-1	NA	TGTGCCAGCAGTTCCGACAGTTTGTCTGAAGCTTTCTTT	CASSSDSLSEAFF
TRBV16	TRBD1	TRBJ1-3	NA	TGTGCCAGCAGCCAAGTTGGGGACAGCTCTGGAAACACCATATATTTT	CASSQVGDSSGNTIYF